The clone carrying this T cell receptor (beta chain) was counted only a few times. What it binds is not known. These data are taken from a study of T cells in Graves' hyperthyroidism and ophthalmopathy. Broader study findings: The majority of expanded thyroid clonotypes above 0.001 also appeared in blood.

Template material for amplifying TCR beta CDR3 regions consisted of RNA transcripts. The HTBI primer set served for first-round RT-PCR of the TCR CDR3. Via MiXCR, TCRdb re-called the multiplex PCR reads, giving one row per CDR3 protein. The sample holds around 600,000 distinct CDR3 sequences, more than 15% seen once. CDR3 length: 14 amino acids. Germline V gives CDR1 PRHDT, CDR2 FYEKMQ (reference sequence). Germline trimming cut 6 bases from V and 7 bases from J; bases unmatched to any gene: 5. The sequenced material came from blood. The source of this sequence is a woman in her 30s with Graves' hyperthyroidism. The rearrangement uses TRBV13 and TRBJ1-6, with 8 bases aligning to TRBD1. DNA for the CDR3: TGTGCCAGCAGAACGGACAGGGACAATTCACCCCTCCACTTT. This gives the protein CASRTDRDNSPLHF. Looking up the rest from reference TRBV13 and TRBJ1-6 gives the full variable domain: AAGVIQSPRHLIKEKRETATLKCYPIPRHDTVYWYQQGPGQDPQFLISFYEKMQSDKGSIPDRFSAQQFSDYHSELNMSSLELGDSALYFCASRTDRDNSPLHFGNGTRLTVT.